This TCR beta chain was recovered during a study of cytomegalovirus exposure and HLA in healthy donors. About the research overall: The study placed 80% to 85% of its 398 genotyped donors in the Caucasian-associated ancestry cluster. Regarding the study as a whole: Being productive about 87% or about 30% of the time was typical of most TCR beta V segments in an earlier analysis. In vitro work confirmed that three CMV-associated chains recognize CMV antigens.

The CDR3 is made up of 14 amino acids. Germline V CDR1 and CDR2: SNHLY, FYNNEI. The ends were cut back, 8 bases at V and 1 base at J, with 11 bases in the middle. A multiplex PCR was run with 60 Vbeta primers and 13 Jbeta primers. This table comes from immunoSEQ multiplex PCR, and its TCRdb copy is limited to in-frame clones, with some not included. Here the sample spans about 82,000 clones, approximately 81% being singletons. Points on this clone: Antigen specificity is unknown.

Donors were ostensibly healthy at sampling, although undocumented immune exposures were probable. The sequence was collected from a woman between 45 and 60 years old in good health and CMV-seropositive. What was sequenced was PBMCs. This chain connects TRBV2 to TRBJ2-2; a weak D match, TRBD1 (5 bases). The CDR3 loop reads CASASTENTGELFF. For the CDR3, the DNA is TGTGCCAGCGCATCGACAGAGAACACCGGGGAGCTGTTTTTT.